This TCR beta chain was documented in a study of OX40 agonist ivuxolimab in advanced cancers. Looking at the study overall: Partial responses were seen in three patients, one with hepatocellular carcinoma and two with cutaneous melanoma. General observations from the study: More expanded clones were found, on average, in CD8+ than in CD4+ T cells.

Remarks on this clone: Its target is not known.

Libraries were prepared by immunoSEQ multiplex PCR; TCRdb keeps only in-frame clonotypes and omits some of them. This sample has about 64,000 clones, with about 91% found just once. The sequencing used CD4+ or CD8+ T cells sorted from blood, collected in a trial of the OX40 agonist ivuxolimab. The origin of this receptor is an adult with an advanced solid tumor such as melanoma, head and neck, liver or kidney cancer.

This CDR3 reads CASSSRTSAVDTQYF. CDR3 nucleotide sequence: TGTGCCAGCAGCTCGAGGACTAGCGCAGTCGATACGCAGTATTTT. The rearrangement links TRBV11-2 to TRBJ2-3; TRBD2 matches at 9 bases. CDR3 length: 15 residues. V was pared by 4 bases and J by 6 bases, with 8 bases of the junction left unmatched. In germline, CDR1 is SGHAT, CDR2 FQNNGV.